This TCR beta chain was recovered during a study of blood T cell repertoires in COVID-19. On the study more broadly: Both acute and convalescent COVID-19 samples were obtained from the United States, Italy and Spain.

This clone was found once. Participants had their cohort set by participant-reported clinical history. Contact with a PCR-confirmed or clinician-diagnosed COVID-19 case occurred within 2 weeks of entry. V lost 0 bases, J lost 2 bases, and 9 bases lay in between. CDR1 is ENHRY and CDR2 is SYGVKD in the germline V gene. There are 15 residues in the CDR3. Authors' data handling: Reference gene primer amplification yielded estimated nucleated cell counts. The data were produced by immunoSEQ multiplex PCR, yet TCRdb's version contains in-frame clones alone and is incomplete. Clone size and V and J calls were adopted from that table, with D and trimming inferred from the DNA. Of around 220,000 clones detected, 90% appear once; the ten largest clones hold roughly 16%.

The J gene is TRBJ2-3, the V gene TRBV10-3, with TRBD1 as a possible D gene (5 bases). Source material: PBMCs or T cells enriched from blood (not recorded which). This clonotype originated in a man younger than 45 who had been exposed to COVID-19. This CDR3 is CAISESGAFTDTQYF. CDR3 nucleotide sequence: TGTGCCATCAGTGAGTCAGGGGCCTTCACAGATACGCAGTATTTT.